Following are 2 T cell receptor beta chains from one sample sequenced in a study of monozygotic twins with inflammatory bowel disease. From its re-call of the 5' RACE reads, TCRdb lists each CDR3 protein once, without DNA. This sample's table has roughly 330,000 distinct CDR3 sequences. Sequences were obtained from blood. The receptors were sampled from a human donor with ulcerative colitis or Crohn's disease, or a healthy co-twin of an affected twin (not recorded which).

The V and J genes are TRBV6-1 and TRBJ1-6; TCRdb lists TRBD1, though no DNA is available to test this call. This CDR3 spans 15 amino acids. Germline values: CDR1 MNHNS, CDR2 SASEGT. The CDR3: CASILTGGHNSPLHF.

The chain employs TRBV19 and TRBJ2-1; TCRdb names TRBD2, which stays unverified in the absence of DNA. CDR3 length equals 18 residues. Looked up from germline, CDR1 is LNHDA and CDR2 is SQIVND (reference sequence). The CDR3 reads CASRPESSGVGLDKEQFF.